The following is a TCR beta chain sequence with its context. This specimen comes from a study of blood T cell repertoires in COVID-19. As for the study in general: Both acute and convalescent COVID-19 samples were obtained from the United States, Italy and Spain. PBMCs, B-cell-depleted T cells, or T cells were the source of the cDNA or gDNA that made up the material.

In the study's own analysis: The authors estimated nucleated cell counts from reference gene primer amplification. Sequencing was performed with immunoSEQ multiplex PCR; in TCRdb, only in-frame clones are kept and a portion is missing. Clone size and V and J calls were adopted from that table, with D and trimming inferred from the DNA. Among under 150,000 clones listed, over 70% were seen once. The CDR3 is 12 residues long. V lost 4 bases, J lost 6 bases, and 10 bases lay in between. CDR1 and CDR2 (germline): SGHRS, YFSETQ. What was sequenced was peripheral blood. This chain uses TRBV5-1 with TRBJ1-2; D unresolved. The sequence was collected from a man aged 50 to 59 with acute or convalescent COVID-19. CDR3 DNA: TGCGCCAGCAGCCCGTGGGGAGATGGCTACACCTTC. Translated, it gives CASSPWGDGYTF. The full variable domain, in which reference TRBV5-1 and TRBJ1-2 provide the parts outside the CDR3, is KAGVTQTPRYLIKTRGQQVTLSCSPISGHRSVSWYQQTPGQGLQFLFEYFSETQRNKGNFPGRFSGRQFSNSRSEMNVSTLELGDSALYLCASSPWGDGYTFGSGTRLTVV.